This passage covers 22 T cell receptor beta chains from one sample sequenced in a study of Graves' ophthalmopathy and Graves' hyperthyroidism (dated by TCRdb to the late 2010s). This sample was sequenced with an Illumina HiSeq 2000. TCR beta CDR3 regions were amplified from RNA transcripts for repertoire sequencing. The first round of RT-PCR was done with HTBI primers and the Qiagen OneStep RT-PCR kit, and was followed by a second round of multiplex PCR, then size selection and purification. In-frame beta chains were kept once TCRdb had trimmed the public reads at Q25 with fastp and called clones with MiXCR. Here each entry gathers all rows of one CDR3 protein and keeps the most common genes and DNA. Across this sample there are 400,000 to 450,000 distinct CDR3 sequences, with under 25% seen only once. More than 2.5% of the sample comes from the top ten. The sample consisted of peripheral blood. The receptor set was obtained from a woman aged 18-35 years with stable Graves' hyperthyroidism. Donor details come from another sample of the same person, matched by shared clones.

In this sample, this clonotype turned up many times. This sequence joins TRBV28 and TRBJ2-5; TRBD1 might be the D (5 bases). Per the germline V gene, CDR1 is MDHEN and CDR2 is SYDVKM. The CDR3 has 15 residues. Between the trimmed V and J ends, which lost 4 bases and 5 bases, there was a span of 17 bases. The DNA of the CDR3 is TGTGCCAGCAGTTATTCCCTCAGGGTAGGCGAGACCCAGTACTTC. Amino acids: CASSYSLRVGETQYF.

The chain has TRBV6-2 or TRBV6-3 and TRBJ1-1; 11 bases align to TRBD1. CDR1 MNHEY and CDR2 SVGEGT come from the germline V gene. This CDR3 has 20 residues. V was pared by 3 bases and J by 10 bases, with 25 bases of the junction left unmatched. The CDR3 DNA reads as TGTGCCAGCAGTTATCTGGGCGTAATGGGACAGGGGGTGGGGGGTCATGGAGCTTTCTTT. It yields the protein CASSYLGVMGQGVGGHGAFF.

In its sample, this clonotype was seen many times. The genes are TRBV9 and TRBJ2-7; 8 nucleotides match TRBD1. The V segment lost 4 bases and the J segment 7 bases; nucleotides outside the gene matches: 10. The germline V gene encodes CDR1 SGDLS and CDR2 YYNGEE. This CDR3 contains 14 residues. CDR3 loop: CASSKEGQGGEQYF. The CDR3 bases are TGTGCCAGCAGCAAAGAAGGACAGGGAGGAGAGCAGTACTTC.

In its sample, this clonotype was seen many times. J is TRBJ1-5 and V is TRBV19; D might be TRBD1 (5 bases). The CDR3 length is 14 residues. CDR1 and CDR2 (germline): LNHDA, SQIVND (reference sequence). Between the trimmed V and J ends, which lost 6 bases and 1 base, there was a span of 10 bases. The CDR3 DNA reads TGTGCCAGTAGGGGGGAATGGAGCAATCAGCCCCAGCATTTT. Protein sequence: CASRGEWSNQPQHF.

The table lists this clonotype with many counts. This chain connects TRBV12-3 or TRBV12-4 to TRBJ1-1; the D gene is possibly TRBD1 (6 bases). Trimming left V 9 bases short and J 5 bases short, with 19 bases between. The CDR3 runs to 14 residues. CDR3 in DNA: TGTGCCAGTTTACAGGGAAGGCTGGCGACTGAAGCTTTCTTT. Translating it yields CASLQGRLATEAFF.

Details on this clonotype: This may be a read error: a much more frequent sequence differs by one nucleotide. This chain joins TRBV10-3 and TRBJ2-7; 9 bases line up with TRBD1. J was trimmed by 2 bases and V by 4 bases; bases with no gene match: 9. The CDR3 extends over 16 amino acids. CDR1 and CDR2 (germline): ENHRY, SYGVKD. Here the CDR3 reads CAISALGQGSPYEQYV. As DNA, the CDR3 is TGTGCCATCAGTGCCCTTGGACAGGGGTCCCCCTACGAGCAGTACGTC.

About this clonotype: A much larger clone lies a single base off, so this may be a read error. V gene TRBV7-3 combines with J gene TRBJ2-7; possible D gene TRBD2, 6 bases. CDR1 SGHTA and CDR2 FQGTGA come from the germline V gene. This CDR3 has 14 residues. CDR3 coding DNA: TGTGCCAGCAGCGTCATGGGGGGACCCTACGGGCAGTACTTC. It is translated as CASSVMGGPYGQYF. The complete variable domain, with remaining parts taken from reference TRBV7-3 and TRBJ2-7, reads GAGVSQTPSNKVTEKGKYVELRCDPISGHTALYWYRQSLGQGPEFLIYFQGTGAADDSGLPNDRFFAVRPEGSVSTLKIQRTERGDSAVYLCASSVMGGPYGQYFGPGTRLTVT.

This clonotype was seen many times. CDR3 nucleotide sequence: TGCAGCGTGGCATTGGCACAAACTAACTATGGCTACACCTTC. This gives the protein CSVALAQTNYGYTF. The rearrangement joins TRBV29-1 to TRBJ1-2; D is undetermined. Trimming pared 6 bases from V and 0 bases from J, leaving 14 bases between. This CDR3 has 14 residues. From germline, CDR1 is SQVTM and CDR2 ANQGSEA.

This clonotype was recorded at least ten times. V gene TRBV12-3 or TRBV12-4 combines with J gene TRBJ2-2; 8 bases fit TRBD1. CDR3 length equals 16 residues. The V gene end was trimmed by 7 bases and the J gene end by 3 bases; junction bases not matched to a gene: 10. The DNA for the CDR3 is TGTGCCAGCACCCCGGGCAGGGGGCATGACACCGGGGAGCTGTTTTTT. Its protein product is CASTPGRGHDTGELFF.

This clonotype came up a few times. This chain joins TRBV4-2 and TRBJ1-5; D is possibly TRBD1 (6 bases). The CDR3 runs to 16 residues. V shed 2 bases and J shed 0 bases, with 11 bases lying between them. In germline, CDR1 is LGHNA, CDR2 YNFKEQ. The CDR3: CASSQSDSYSNQPQHF. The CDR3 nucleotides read TGTGCCAGCAGCCAATCGGACAGCTATAGCAATCAGCCCCAGCATTTT.

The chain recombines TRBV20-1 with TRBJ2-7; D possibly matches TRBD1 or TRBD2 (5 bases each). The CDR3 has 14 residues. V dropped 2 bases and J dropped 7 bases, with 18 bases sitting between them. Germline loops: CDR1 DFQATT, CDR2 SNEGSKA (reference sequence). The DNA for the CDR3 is TGCAGTGCTAGATCGGGGCAGGGAAATGAAGAGCAGTACTTC. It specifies CSARSGQGNEEQYF.

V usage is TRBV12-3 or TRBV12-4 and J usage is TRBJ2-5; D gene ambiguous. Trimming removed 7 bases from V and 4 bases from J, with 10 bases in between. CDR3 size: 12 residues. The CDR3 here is CASKGLGETQYF. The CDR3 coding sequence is TGTGCCAGCAAAGGTCTGGGAGAGACCCAGTACTTC.

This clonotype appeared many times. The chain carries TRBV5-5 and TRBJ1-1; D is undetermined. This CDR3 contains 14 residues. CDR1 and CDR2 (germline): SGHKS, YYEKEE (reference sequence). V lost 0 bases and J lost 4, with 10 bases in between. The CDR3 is CASSLVSISTEAFF. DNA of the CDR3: TGTGCCAGCAGCTTGGTTTCAATAAGCACTGAAGCTTTCTTT.

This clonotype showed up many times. The CDR3 is CASSYQGLLTEAFF. CDR3 DNA: TGTGCCAGCAGTTATCAAGGACTGCTTACTGAAGCTTTCTTT. The chain uses TRBV6-5 and TRBJ1-1; D is unresolved. Germline V gene lookup returns CDR1 MNHEY and CDR2 SVGAGI. V was pared by 3 bases and J by 5 bases, with 13 bases between. The CDR3 has 14 residues.

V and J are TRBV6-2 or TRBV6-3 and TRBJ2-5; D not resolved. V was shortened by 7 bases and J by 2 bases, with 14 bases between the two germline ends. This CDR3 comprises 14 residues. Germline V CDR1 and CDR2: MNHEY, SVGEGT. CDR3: CASKAIARQETQYF. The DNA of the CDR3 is TGTGCCAGCAAGGCTATAGCCCGGCAAGAGACCCAGTACTTC.

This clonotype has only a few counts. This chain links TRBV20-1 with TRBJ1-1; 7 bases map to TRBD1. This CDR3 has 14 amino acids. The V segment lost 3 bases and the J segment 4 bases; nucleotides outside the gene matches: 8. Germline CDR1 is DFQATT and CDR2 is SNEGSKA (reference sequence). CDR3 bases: TGCAGTGCTAGGAGACAGGGATGGTTCACTGAAGCTTTCTTT. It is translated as CSARRQGWFTEAFF.

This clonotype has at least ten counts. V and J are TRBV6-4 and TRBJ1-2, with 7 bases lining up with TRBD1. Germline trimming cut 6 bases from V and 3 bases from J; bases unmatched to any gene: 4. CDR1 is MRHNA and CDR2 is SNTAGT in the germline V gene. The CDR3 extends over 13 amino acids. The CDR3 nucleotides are TGTGCCAGCAGACCTGGGACAGACTATGGCTACACCTTC. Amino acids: CASRPGTDYGYTF.

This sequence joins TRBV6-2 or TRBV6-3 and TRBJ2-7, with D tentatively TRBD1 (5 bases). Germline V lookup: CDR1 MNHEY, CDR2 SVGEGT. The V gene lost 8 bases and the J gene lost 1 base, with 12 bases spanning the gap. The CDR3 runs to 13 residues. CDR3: CASDSPDSYEQYF. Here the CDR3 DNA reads TGTGCCAGCGACAGCCCTGATTCCTACGAGCAGTACTTC.

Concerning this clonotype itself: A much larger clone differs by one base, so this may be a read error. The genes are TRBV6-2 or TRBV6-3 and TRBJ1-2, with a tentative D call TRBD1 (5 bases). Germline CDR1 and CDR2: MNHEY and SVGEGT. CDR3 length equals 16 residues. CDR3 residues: CASSYSPRDPRGGYSF. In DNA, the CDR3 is TGTGCCAGCAGTTACTCGCCCCGGGACCCCCGAGGAGGCTACAGCTTC.

The CDR3 sequence: CASSLDRVRTEAFF. The CDR3 DNA sequence: TGTGCCAGCAGTTTGGACAGGGTCCGCACTGAAGCTTTCTTT. The chain employs TRBV2 and TRBJ1-1; 8 bases line up with TRBD1. The germline V gene has CDR1 SNHLY and CDR2 FYNNEI. With V trimmed by 5 bases and J by 4 bases, 6 bases remained unmatched. The CDR3 totals 14 residues.

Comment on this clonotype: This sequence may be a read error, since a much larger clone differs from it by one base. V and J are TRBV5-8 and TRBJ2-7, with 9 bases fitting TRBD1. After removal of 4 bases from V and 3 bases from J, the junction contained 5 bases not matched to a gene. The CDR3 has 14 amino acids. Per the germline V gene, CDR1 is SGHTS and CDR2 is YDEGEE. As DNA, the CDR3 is TGTGCCAGCAGCGACCAGGACAGGGGCTACGAGCAGTACTTC. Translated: CASSDQDRGYEQYF.

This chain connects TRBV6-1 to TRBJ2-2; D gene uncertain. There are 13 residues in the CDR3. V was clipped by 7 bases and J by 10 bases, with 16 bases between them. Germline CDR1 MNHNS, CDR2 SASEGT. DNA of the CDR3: TGTGCCAGCACCTCCTGGTCGGTTCCGGAGCTGTTTTTT. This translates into CASTSWSVPELFF.